This TCR beta chain was captured in a study of PD-1 blockade in classical Hodgkin lymphoma. Turning to the study itself: Every 2 weeks, patients had 3 mg/kg nivolumab intravenously.

Study-level results: In newly diagnosed patients, baseline TCR diversity was reportedly below that of healthy donors. Newly diagnosed patients and complete responders had comparable diversity at baseline.

Time point: cycle 4 day 1 (C4D1), after about 6 weeks of nivolumab. In every patient, relapse followed autologous stem cell transplantation, while exposure to brentuximab vedotin differed. Germline V CDR1 and CDR2: MNHNS, SASEGT. CDR3 length: 14 residues. Trimming stripped 5 bases from V and 7 bases from J, with 12 bases between. The assay was immunoSEQ multiplex PCR, and TCRdb's table has in-frame clones only and misses some. The sample has about 49,000 clones, about 90% seen once; the top ten hold about 15%. In regard to this clone: Its antigen is as yet unknown.

The chain has TRBV6-1 and TRBJ1-6; D is ambiguous. The sequenced sample was peripheral blood mononuclear cells (PBMCs), obtained before the fourth cycle of nivolumab. The receptor comes from a human donor with classical Hodgkin lymphoma. CDR3 protein: CASSSPGQNSPLHF. CDR3 DNA: TGTGCCAGCAGTTCACCGGGCCAGAATTCACCCCTCCACTTT.